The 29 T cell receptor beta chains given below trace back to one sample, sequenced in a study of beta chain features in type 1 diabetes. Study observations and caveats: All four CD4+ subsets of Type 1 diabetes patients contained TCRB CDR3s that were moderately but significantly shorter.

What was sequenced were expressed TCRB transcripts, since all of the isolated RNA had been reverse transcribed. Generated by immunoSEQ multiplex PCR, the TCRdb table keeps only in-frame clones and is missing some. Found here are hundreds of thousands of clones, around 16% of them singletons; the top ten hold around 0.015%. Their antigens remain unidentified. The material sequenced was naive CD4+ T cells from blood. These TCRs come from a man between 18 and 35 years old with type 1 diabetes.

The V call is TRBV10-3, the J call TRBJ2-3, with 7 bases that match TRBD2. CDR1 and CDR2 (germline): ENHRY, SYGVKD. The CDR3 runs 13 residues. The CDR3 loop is CALSGPSTDTQYF. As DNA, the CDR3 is TGTGCTCTTAGCGGGCCCTCCACAGATACGCAGTATTTT.

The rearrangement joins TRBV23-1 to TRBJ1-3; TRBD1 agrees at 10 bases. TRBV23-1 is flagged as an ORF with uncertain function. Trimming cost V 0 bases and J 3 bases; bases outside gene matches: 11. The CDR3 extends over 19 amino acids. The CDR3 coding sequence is TGCGCCAGCAGTCAATCTGGACAGGGGGTTTATTTAGGTGGAAACACCATATATTTT. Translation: CASSQSGQGVYLGGNTIYF.

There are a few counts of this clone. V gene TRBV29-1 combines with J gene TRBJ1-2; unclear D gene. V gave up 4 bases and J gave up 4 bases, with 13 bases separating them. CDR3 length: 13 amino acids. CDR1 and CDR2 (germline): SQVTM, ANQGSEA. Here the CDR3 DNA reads TGCAGCGTTGCGGGAATAACTAGCTATGGCTACACCTTC. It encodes CSVAGITSYGYTF. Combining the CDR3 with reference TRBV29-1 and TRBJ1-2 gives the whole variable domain SAVISQKPSRDICQRGTSLTIQCQVDSQVTMMFWYRQQPGQSLTLIATANQGSEATYESGFVIDKFPISRPNLTFSTLTVSNMSPEDSSIYLCSVAGITSYGYTFGSGTRLTVV.

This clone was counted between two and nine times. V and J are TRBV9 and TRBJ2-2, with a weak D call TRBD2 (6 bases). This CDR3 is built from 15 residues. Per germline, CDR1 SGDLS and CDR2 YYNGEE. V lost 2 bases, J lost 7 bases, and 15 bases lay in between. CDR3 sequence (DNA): TGTGCCAGCAGCGTCCAGCGGGCGGGCCGCGGGGAGCTGTTTTTT. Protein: CASSVQRAGRGELFF.

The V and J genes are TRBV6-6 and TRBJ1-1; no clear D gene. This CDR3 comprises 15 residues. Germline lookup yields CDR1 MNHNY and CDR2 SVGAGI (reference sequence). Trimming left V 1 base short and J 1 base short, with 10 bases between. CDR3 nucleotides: TGTGCCAGCAGTTACTTGGCCCGGGGGAACACTGAAGCTTTCTTT. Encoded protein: CASSYLARGNTEAFF.

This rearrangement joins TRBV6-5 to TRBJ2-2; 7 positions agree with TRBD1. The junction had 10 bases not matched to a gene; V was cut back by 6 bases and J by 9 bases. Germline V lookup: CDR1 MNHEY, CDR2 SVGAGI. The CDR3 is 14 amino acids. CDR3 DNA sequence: TGTGCCAGCAGCCAGGGACAGCTGGACCGGGAGCTGTTTTTT. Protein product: CASSQGQLDRELFF.

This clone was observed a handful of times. CDR3 sequence reads: CASGTDRGAFF. CDR3 in DNA: TGTGCCAGCGGGACGGACAGAGGGGCTTTCTTT. The V and J genes are TRBV2 and TRBJ1-1, with D perhaps TRBD1 (6 bases). Germline-derived CDR1 and CDR2 are SNHLY and FYNNEI. The CDR3 totals 11 residues. Trimming shortened V by 8 bases and J by 11 bases, and 15 bases separated the two germline ends.

Here the CDR3 reads CASSRDRGRSEKLFF. The CDR3 DNA follows: TGTGCCAGCAGCCGGGACAGGGGGCGCAGTGAAAAACTGTTTTTT. The rearrangement uses TRBV11-2 and TRBJ1-4, with TRBD1 matching 12 bases. Germline assignment: CDR1 SGHAT and CDR2 FQNNGV. V lost 5 bases to trimming and J lost 7 bases; unmatched junction nucleotides: 5. The CDR3 covers 15 residues.

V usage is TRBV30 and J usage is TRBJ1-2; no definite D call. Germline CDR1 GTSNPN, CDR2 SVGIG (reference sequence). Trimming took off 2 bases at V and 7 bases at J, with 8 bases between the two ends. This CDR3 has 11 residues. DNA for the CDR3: TGTGCCTGGAGTTTGGGAGCTGGCTACACCTTC. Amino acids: CAWSLGAGYTF. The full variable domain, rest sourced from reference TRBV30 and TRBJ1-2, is SQTIHQWPATLVQPVGSPLSLECTVEGTSNPNLYWYRQAAGRGLQLLFYSVGIGQISSEVPQNLSASRPQDRQFILSSKKLLLSDSGFYLCAWSLGAGYTFGSGTRLTVV.

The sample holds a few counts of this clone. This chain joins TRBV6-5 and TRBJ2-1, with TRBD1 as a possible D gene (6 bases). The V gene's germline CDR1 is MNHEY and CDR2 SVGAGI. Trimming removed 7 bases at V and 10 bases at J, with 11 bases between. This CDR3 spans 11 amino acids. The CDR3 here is CASNNGQEQFF. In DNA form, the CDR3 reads TGTGCCAGCAACAACGGACAGGAGCAGTTCTTC.

CDR3 in DNA: TGCGCCAGCAGCCTGGGGGGAAGAAGCCACGAGCAGTACTTC. Translating it yields CASSLGGRSHEQYF. This chain uses TRBV4-3 with TRBJ2-7, with TRBD2 as a possible D gene (6 bases). Germline values: CDR1 LGHNA, CDR2 YSLEER. V dropped 4 bases and J dropped 5 bases, with 15 bases sitting between them. The length of the CDR3 is 14 residues.

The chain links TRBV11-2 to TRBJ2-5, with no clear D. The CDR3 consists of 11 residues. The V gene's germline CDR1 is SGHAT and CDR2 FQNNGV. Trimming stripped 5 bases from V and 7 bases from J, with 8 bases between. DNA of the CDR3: TGTGCCAGCAGCCGTTTTAGGACCCAGTACTTC. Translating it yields CASSRFRTQYF.

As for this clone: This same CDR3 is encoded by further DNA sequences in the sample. This CDR3 is CASSGGTDTQYF. CDR3 nucleotides: TGTGCCAGCAGCGGAGGAACAGATACGCAGTATTTT. The rearrangement links TRBV28 to TRBJ2-3; a possible D gene is TRBD2 (5 bases). CDR3 length equals 12 residues. Germline CDR1 and CDR2: MDHEN and SYDVKM. Trimming stripped 6 bases from V and 3 bases from J, with 7 bases between. Full variable domain (rest looked up from reference TRBV28 and TRBJ2-3): DVKVTQSSRYLVKRTGEKVFLECVQDMDHENMFWYRQDPGLGLRLIYFSYDVKMKEKGDIPEGYSVSREKKERFSLILESASTNQTSMYLCASSGGTDTQYFGPGTRLTVL.

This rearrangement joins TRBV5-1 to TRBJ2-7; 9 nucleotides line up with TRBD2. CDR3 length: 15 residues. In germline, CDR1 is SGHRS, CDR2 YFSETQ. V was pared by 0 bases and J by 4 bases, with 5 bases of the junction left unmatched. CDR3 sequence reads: CASSLATSGPYEQYF. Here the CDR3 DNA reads TGCGCCAGCAGCTTGGCGACTAGCGGACCATACGAGCAGTACTTC.

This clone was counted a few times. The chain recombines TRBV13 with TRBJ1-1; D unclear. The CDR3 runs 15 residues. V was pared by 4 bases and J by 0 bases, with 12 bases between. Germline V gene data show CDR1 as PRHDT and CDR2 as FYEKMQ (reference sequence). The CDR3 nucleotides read TGTGCCAGCAGCTCCCGGCTGGGCATGAACACTGAAGCTTTCTTT. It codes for CASSSRLGMNTEAFF.

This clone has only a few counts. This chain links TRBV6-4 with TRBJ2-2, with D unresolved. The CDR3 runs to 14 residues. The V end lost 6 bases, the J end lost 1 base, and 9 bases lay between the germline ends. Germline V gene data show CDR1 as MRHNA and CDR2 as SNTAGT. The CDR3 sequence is CASRSAMNTGELFF. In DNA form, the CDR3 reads TGTGCCAGCAGAAGCGCGATGAACACCGGGGAGCTGTTTTTT.

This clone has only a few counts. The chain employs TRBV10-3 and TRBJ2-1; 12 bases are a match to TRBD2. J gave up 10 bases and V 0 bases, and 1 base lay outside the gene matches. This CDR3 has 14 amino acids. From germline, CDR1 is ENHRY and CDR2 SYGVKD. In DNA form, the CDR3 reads TGTGCCATCAGTGAGTCGGGGACTAGCGGGGAGCAGTTCTTC. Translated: CAISESGTSGEQFF.

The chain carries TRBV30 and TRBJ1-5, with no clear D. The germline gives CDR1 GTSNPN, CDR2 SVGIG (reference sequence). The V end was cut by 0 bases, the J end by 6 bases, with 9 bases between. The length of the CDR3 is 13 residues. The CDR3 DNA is TGTGCCTGGAGTGTACGGGATAGTCAGCCCCAGCATTTT. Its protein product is CAWSVRDSQPQHF.

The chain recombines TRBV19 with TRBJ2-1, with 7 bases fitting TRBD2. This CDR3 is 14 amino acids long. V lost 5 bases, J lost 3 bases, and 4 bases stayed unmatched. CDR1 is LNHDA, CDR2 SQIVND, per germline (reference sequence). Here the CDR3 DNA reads TGTGCCAGTAGTCCTCTAGCGGACTACAATGAGCAGTTCTTC. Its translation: CASSPLADYNEQFF.

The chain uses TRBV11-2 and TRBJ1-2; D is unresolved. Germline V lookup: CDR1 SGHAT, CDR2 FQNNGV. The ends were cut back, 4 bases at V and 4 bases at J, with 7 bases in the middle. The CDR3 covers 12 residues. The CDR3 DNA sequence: TGTGCCAGCAGCTCACAGAGCTATGGCTACACCTTC. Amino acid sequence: CASSSQSYGYTF. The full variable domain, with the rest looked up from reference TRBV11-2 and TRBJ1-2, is EAGVAQSPRYKIIEKRQSVAFWCNPISGHATLYWYQQILGQGPKLLIQFQNNGVVDDSQLPKDRFSAERLKGVDSTLKIQPAKLEDSAVYLCASSSQSYGYTFGSGTRLTVV.

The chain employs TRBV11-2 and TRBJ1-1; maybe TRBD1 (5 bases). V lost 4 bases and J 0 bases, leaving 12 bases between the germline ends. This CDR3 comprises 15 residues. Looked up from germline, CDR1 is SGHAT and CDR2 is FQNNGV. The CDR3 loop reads CASSSEGRVNTEAFF. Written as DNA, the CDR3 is TGTGCCAGCAGCTCTGAAGGCAGGGTGAACACTGAAGCTTTCTTT.

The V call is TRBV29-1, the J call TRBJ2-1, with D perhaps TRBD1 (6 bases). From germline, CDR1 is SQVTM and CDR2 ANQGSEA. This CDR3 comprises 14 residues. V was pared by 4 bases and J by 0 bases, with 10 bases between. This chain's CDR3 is CSVVNRVSYNEQFF. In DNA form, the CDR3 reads TGCAGCGTTGTAAACAGGGTCTCCTACAATGAGCAGTTCTTC.

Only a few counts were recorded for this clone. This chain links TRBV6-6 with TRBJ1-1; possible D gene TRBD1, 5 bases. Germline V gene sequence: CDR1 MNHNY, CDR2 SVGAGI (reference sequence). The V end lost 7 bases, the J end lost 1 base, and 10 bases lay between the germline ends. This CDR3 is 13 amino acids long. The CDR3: CASIRTKNTEAFF. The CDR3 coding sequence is TGTGCCAGCATTAGGACAAAGAACACTGAAGCTTTCTTT.

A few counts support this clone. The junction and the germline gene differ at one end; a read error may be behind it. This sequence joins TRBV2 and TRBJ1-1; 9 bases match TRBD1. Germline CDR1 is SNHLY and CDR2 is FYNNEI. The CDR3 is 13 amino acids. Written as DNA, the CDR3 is TGTGCCAGCAGCGAAGGACAGGGGTTTGAAGCTTTCTTT. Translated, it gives CASSEGQGFEAFF.

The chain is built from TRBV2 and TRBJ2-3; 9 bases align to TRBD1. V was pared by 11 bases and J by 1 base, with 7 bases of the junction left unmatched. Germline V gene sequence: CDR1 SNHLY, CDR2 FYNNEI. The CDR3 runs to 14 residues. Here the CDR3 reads CAGQRDRGTDTQYF. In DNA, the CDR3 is TGTGCCGGACAGAGGGACAGGGGCACAGATACGCAGTATTTT.

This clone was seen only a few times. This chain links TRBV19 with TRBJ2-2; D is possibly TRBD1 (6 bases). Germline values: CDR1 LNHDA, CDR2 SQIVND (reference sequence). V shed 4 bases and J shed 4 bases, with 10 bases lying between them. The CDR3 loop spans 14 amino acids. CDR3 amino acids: CASSKQGATGELFF. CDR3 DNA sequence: TGTGCCAGTAGTAAACAGGGAGCCACCGGGGAGCTGTTTTTT.

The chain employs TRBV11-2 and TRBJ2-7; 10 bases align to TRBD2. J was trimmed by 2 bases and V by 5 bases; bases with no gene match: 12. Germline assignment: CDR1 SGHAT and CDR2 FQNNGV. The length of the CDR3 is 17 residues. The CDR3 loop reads CASSPWGGLAHTYEQYF. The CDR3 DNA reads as TGTGCCAGCAGCCCCTGGGGGGGACTAGCGCATACCTACGAGCAGTACTTC. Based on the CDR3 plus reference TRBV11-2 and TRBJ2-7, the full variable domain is EAGVAQSPRYKIIEKRQSVAFWCNPISGHATLYWYQQILGQGPKLLIQFQNNGVVDDSQLPKDRFSAERLKGVDSTLKIQPAKLEDSAVYLCASSPWGGLAHTYEQYFGPGTRLTVT.

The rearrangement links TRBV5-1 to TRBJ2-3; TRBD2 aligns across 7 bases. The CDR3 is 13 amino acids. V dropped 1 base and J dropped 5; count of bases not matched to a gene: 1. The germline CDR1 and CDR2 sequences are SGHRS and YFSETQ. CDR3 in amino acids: CASSLREGDTQYF. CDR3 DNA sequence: TGCGCCAGCAGCTTGAGGGAGGGAGATACGCAGTATTTT.

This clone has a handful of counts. The CDR3 is CASSELRGTGELFF. CDR3 nucleotide sequence: TGTGCCAGCAGTGAATTACGGGGCACCGGGGAGCTGTTTTTT. The V call is TRBV25-1, the J call TRBJ2-2; possible D gene TRBD2, 5 bases. Germline V CDR1 and CDR2: MGHDK, SYGVNS. Trimming removed 1 base from V and 4 bases from J, with 7 bases in between. The CDR3 sequence is 14 residues long. The full variable domain, its missing parts supplied by reference TRBV25-1 and TRBJ2-2, is EADIYQTPRYLVIGTGKKITLECSQTMGHDKMYWYQQDPGMELHLIHYSYGVNSTEKGDLSSESTVSRIRTEHFPLTLESARPSHTSQYLCASSELRGTGELFFGEGSRLTVL.